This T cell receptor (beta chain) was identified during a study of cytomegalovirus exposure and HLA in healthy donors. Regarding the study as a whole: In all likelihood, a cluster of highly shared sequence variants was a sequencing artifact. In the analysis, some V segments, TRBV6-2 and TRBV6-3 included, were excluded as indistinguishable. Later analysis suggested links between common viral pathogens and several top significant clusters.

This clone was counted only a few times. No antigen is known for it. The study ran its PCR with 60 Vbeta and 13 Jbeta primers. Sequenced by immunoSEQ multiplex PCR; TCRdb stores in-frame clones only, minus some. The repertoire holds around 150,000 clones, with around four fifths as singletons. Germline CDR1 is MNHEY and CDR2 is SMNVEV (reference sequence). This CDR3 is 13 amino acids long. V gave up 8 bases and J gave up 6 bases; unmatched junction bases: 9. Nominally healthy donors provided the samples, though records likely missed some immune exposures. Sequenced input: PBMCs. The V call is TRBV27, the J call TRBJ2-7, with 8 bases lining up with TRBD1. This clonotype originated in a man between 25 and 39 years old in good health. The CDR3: CASATGALGEQYF. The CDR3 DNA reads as TGTGCCAGCGCGACAGGGGCCCTAGGCGAGCAGTACTTC.